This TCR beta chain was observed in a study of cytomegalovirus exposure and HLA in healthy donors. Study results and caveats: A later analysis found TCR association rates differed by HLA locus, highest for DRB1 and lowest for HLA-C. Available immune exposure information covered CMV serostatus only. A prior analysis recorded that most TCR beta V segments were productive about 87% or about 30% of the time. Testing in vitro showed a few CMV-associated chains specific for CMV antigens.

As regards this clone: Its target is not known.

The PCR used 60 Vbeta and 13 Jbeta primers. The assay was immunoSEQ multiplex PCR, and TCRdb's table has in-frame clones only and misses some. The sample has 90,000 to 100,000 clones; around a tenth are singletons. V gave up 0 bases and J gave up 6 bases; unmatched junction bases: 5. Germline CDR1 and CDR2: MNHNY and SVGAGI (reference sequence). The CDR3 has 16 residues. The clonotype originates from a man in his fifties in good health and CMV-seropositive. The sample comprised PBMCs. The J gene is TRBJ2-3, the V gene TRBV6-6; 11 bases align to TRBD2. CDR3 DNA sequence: TGTGCCAGCAGTTACTCTACTAGCGGGAGAAGGGATACGCAGTATTTT. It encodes CASSYSTSGRRDTQYF.